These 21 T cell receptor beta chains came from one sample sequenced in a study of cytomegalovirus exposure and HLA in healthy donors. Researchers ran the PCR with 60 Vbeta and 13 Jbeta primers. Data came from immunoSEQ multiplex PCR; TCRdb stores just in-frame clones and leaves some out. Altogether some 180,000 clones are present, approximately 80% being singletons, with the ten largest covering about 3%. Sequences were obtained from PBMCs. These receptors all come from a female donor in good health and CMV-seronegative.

The CDR3 nucleotides are TGTGCCAGTAGTATTAGGACTAGCGGGGGGCAAGAGACCCAGTACTTC. Amino acid sequence: CASSIRTSGGQETQYF. The rearrangement uses TRBV19 and TRBJ2-5, with 14 bases aligning to TRBD2. In germline, CDR1 is LNHDA, CDR2 SQIVND (reference sequence). There are 16 residues in the CDR3. Trimming cost V 3 bases and J 2 bases; bases outside gene matches: 2.

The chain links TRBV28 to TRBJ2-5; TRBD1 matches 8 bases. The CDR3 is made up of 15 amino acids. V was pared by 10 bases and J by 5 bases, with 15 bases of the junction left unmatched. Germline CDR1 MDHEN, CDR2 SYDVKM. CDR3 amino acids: CATLGTGGGLETQYF. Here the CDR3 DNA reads TGTGCCACCCTCGGAACAGGGGGAGGTCTGGAGACCCAGTACTTC.

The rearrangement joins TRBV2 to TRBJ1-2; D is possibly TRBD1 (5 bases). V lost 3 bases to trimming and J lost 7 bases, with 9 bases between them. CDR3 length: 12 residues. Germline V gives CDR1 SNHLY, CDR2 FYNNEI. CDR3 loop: CASSEGRFGYTF. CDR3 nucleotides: TGTGCCAGCAGTGAGGGGCGCTTTGGCTACACCTTC.

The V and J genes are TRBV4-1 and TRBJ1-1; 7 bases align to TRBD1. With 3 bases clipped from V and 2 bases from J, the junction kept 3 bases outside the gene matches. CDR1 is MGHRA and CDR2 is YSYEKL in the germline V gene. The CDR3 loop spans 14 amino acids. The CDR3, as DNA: TGCGCCAGCAGCCAGACAGGGCTAAACACTGAAGCTTTCTTT. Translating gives CASSQTGLNTEAFF.

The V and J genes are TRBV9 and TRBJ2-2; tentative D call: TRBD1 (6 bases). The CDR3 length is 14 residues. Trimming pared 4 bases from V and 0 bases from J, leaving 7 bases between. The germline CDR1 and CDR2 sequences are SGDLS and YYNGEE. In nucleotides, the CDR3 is TGTGCCAGCAGCCGGGACACGAACACCGGGGAGCTGTTTTTT. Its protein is CASSRDTNTGELFF.

CDR3 in amino acids: CASSESTSGNTIYF. The DNA of the CDR3 is TGTGCCAGCAGTGAGTCTACCTCTGGAAACACCATATATTTT. The chain recombines TRBV2 with TRBJ1-3; D not resolved. This CDR3 spans 14 amino acids. The germline gives CDR1 SNHLY, CDR2 FYNNEI. The V and J ends lost 3 bases and 0 bases respectively, with 6 bases between them.

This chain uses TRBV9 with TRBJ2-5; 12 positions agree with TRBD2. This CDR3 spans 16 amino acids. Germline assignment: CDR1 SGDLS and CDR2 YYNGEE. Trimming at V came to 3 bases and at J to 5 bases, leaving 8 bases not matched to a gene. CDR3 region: CASSALAGGSGETQYF. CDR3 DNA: TGTGCCAGCAGCGCGCTAGCGGGGGGGTCGGGGGAGACCCAGTACTTC.

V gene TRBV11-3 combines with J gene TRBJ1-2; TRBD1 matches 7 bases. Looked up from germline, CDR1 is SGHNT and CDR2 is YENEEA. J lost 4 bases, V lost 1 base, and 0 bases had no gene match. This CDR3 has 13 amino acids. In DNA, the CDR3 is TGTGCCAGCAGCTTAGCAGGGGGCTATGGCTACACCTTC. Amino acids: CASSLAGGYGYTF.

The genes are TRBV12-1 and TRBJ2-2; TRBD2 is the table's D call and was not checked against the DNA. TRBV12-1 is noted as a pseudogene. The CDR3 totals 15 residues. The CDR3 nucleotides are TGTGCCAGCAGCTTTATACCAGCGGACACCGGGGAGCTGTTTTTT. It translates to CASSFIPADTGELFF.

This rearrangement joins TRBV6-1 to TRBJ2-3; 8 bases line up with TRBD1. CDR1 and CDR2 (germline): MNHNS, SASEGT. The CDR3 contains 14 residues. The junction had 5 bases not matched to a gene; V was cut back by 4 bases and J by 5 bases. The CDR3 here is CASSAQGARDTQYF. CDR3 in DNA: TGTGCCAGCAGTGCCCAGGGGGCGCGAGATACGCAGTATTTT.

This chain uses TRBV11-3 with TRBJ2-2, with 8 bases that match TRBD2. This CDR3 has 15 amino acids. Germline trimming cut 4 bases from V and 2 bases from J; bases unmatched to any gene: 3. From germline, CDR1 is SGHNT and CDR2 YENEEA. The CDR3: CASSYSGANTGELFF. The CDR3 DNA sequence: TGTGCCAGCAGCTATAGCGGGGCAAACACCGGGGAGCTGTTTTTT.

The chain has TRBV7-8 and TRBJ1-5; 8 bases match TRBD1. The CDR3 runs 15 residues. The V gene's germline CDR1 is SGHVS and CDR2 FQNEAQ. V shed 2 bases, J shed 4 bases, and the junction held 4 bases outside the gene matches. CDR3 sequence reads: CASSLQGAGNQPQHF. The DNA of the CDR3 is TGTGCCAGCAGCTTACAGGGGGCTGGTAATCAGCCCCAGCATTTT.

The CDR3 sequence: CASSSRGFSNQPQHF. The CDR3 coding sequence is TGTGCCAGCAGTTCGCGGGGCTTCAGCAATCAGCCCCAGCATTTT. This sequence joins TRBV28 and TRBJ1-5; TRBD1 might be the D (5 bases). V was pared by 4 bases and J by 1 base, with 11 bases between. The CDR3 has 15 residues. Looked up from germline, CDR1 is MDHEN and CDR2 is SYDVKM.

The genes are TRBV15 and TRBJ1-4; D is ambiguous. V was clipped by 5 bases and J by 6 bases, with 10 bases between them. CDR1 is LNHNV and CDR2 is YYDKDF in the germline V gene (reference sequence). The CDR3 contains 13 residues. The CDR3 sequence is CATSGGLDEKLFF. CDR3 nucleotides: TGTGCCACCAGCGGCGGATTAGATGAAAAACTGTTTTTT.

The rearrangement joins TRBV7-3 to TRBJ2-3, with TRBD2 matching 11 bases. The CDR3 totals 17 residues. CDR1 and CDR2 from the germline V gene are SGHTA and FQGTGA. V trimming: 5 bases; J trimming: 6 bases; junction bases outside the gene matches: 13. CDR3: CASSPTSGGARPDTQYF. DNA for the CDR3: TGTGCCAGCAGCCCCACTAGCGGGGGCGCACGGCCCGATACGCAGTATTTT.

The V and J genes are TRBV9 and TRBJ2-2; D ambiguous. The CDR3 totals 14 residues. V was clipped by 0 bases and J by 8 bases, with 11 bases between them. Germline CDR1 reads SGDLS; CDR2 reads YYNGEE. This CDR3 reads CASSVVVETGELFF. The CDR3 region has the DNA TGTGCCAGCAGCGTAGTTGTGGAGACTGGGGAGCTGTTTTTT.

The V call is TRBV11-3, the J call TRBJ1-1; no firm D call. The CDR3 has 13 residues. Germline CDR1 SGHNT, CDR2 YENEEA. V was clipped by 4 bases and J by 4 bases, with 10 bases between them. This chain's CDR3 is CASSSRAGTEAFF. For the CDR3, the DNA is TGTGCCAGCAGCTCACGTGCGGGCACTGAAGCTTTCTTT.

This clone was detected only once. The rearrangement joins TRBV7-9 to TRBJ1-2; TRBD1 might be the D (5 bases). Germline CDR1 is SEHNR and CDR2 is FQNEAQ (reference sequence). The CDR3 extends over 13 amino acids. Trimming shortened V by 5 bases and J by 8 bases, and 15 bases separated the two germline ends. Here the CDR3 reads CASSPGGAVGYTF. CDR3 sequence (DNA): TGTGCCAGCAGCCCAGGAGGGGCTGTGGGCTACACCTTC.

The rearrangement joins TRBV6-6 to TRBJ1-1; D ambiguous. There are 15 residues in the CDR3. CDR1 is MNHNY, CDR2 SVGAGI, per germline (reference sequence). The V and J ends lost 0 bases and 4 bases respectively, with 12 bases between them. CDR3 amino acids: CASSYSAGSGTEAFF. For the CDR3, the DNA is TGTGCCAGCAGTTACTCCGCGGGGTCGGGCACTGAAGCTTTCTTT.

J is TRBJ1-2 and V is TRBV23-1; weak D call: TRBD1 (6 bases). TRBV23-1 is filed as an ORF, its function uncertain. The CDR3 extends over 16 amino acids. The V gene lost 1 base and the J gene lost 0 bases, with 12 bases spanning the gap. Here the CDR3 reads CASSQLPGTTNYGYTF. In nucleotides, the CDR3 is TGCGCCAGCAGTCAATTACCCGGGACAACTAACTATGGCTACACCTTC.

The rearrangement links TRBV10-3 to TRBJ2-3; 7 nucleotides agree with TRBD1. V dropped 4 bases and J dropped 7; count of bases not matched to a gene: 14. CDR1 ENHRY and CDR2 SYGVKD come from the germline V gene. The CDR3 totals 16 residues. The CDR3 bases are TGTGCCATCAGTGCCGGTCAGACAGGGAAGTTGAATACGCAGTATTTT. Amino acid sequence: CAISAGQTGKLNTQYF.